In this sample, the clone carrying this T cell receptor (beta chain) turned up many times. Antigen: not known. V was cut by 2 bases and J by 5 bases, with 10 bases left in between. The CDR3 length is 14 residues. Germline CDR1 is SNHLY and CDR2 is FYNNEI. This record comes from a study of T cells in Graves' hyperthyroidism and ophthalmopathy. Patients were aged 18 to 65, had disease duration under 2 months, and had newly diagnosed hyperthyroidism. The study's findings and limits: Ophthalmopathy was identified by the model a median around 6.9 months ahead of onset.

Template material for amplifying TCR beta CDR3 regions consisted of RNA transcripts. The TCR CDR3 was amplified in a first-round RT-PCR using the HTBI primer set. Using its own MiXCR run on the multiplex PCR reads, TCRdb lists one record per CDR3 protein. The data show around 520,000 distinct CDR3 sequences, about 14% seen once. This receptor was identified in a woman in her thirties or forties with Graves' hyperthyroidism. The chain uses TRBV2 and TRBJ2-1; tentatively, D is TRBD2 (6 bases). The sequenced sample was blood. The CDR3 DNA sequence: TGTGCCAGCAGTGAAATGACTAGGAACAATGAGCAGTTCTTC. As protein: CASSEMTRNNEQFF.